Shown below are 12 T cell receptor beta chains from a single sample sequenced in a study of T cell changes during pregnancy in multiple sclerosis. Using immunoSEQ multiplex PCR, the repertoire was profiled, and TCRdb retains in-frame clones only, with some absent. The sample lists tens of thousands of clones; more than 85% were seen once. The source material was CD4+ T cells from peripheral blood mononuclear cells, sampled in the first trimester of pregnancy. The receptors come from a female donor in good health, enrolled as a control in a pregnancy study.

The V and J genes are TRBV19 and TRBJ1-1; possibly TRBD1 for D (6 bases). V was pared by 7 bases and J by 2 bases, with 14 bases between. Germline CDR1 reads LNHDA; CDR2 reads SQIVND (reference sequence). The CDR3 loop spans 14 amino acids. CDR3 nucleotides: TGTGCCAGTAAACCCAGGACAGCTAACACTGAAGCTTTCTTT. Encoded protein: CASKPRTANTEAFF. Drawing the rest from reference TRBV19 and TRBJ1-1, the complete variable domain is DGGITQSPKYLFRKEGQNVTLSCEQNLNHDAMYWYRQDPGQGLRLIYYSQIVNDFQKGDIAEGYSVSREKKESFPLTVTSAQKNPTAFYLCASKPRTANTEAFFGQGTRLTVV.

This clone appeared a single time. The chain couples TRBV2 to TRBJ1-1; D uncertain. V was pared by 3 bases and J by 5 bases, with 16 bases between. The CDR3 length is 15 residues. Germline CDR1 and CDR2: SNHLY and FYNNEI. The CDR3 protein is CASSDDSRRWTEAFF. The CDR3 region has the DNA TGTGCCAGCAGTGATGACTCCCGTAGATGGACTGAAGCTTTCTTT.

This chain joins TRBV28 and TRBJ2-7; 10 bases fit TRBD1. CDR3 length: 13 amino acids. After removal of 10 bases from V and 5 bases from J, the junction contained 8 bases not matched to a gene. Germline V gene sequence: CDR1 MDHEN, CDR2 SYDVKM. CDR3 DNA: TGTGCCACCTTGGACAGGGGGATTGACGAGCAGTACTTC. Translating it yields CATLDRGIDEQYF.

This clone was counted once. This sequence joins TRBV2 and TRBJ1-1, with a possible D match to TRBD1 (5 bases). The CDR3 has 13 amino acids. CDR1 SNHLY and CDR2 FYNNEI come from the germline V gene. V dropped 10 bases and J dropped 1 base, with 13 bases sitting between them. The CDR3 sequence: CAIKGLGNTEAFF. The DNA for the CDR3 is TGTGCCATCAAGGGGTTGGGGAACACTGAAGCTTTCTTT.

The chain combines TRBV2 with TRBJ2-7; 10 nucleotides match TRBD2. The germline V gene has CDR1 SNHLY and CDR2 FYNNEI. There are 15 residues in the CDR3. Trimming took 6 bases from V and 1 from J; bases not matched to a gene: 6. The CDR3 sequence: CASSPTSGASYEQYF. CDR3 nucleotide sequence: TGTGCCAGCAGCCCCACTAGCGGGGCATCCTACGAGCAGTACTTC. The full variable domain, rest sourced from reference TRBV2 and TRBJ2-7, is EPEVTQTPSHQVTQMGQEVILRCVPISNHLYFYWYRQILGQKVEFLVSFYNNEISEKSEIFDDQFSVERPDGSNFTLKIRSTKLEDSAMYFCASSPTSGASYEQYFGPGTRLTVT.

V usage is TRBV11-2 and J usage is TRBJ1-4, with D possibly TRBD1 on 5 matching bases. Trimming removed 6 bases from V and 5 bases from J, with 13 bases in between. The V gene's germline CDR1 is SGHAT and CDR2 FQNNGV. The CDR3 has 14 residues. CDR3: CASRGAVENEKLFF. In DNA form, the CDR3 reads TGTGCCAGCAGAGGGGCAGTTGAGAATGAAAAACTGTTTTTT.

The chain has TRBV4-1 and TRBJ1-3; 8 bases are a match to TRBD1. The germline V gene has CDR1 MGHRA and CDR2 YSYEKL. The CDR3 runs to 16 residues. J was trimmed by 2 bases and V by 0 bases; bases with no gene match: 3. The CDR3 loop is CASSQDGQGAGNTIYF. For the CDR3, the DNA is TGCGCCAGCAGCCAAGACGGACAGGGCGCTGGAAACACCATATATTTT.

This clone showed up just once. This sequence joins TRBV5-1 and TRBJ2-3, with a weak D call TRBD2 (6 bases). From germline, CDR1 is SGHRS and CDR2 YFSETQ. The CDR3 spans 13 residues. Trimming stripped 4 bases from V and 4 bases from J, with 10 bases between. The CDR3 coding sequence is TGCGCCAGCAGCCCGGGACTTTCAGATACGCAGTATTTT. It is translated as CASSPGLSDTQYF.

This chain joins TRBV19 and TRBJ1-5; a weak D match, TRBD1 (5 bases). Trimming shortened V by 2 bases and J by 2 bases, and 13 bases separated the two germline ends. Germline V gene lookup returns CDR1 LNHDA and CDR2 SQIVND (reference sequence). This CDR3 contains 16 residues. CDR3 protein: CASSIRVRDGNQPQHF. CDR3 coding DNA: TGTGCCAGTAGTATAAGGGTCAGGGATGGCAATCAGCCCCAGCATTTT.

V gene TRBV28 combines with J gene TRBJ2-5; TRBD2 aligns across 11 bases. V trimming: 8 bases; J trimming: 5 bases; junction bases outside the gene matches: 7. The CDR3 sequence is 14 residues long. Germline assignment: CDR1 MDHEN and CDR2 SYDVKM. The DNA for the CDR3 is TGTGCCAGCGGGGATAGCGGGAGGGGGGAGACCCAGTACTTC. Amino acids: CASGDSGRGETQYF.

The V call is TRBV6-5, the J call TRBJ1-6; TRBD1 is a possible D gene (6 bases). The germline gives CDR1 MNHEY, CDR2 SVGAGI. Trimming shortened V by 6 bases and J by 10 bases, and 16 bases separated the two germline ends. This CDR3 region has 14 residues. This chain's CDR3 is CASSPGPGDSPLHF. CDR3 DNA: TGTGCCAGCAGCCCTGGCCCAGGGGACTCACCCCTCCACTTT.

The rearrangement uses TRBV9 and TRBJ2-3; 10 nucleotides agree with TRBD2. The CDR3 has 17 residues. Germline CDR1 reads SGDLS; CDR2 reads YYNGEE. V was clipped by 0 bases and J by 5 bases; unmatched bases: 9. CDR3 sequence reads: CASSVAASGSGGDTQYF. The CDR3 region has the DNA TGTGCCAGCAGCGTAGCGGCTAGCGGGAGTGGGGGAGATACGCAGTATTTT.